Following are 24 T cell receptor beta chains from one sample sequenced in a study of T cell repertoires in aging, cancer and after chemotherapy. TCR beta rearrangements were amplified from peripheral blood genomic DNA. A mixed TRB-A/B primer pool amplified rearranged TRB by multiplex touch-down PCR. From the multiplex PCR reads, TCRdb called clonotypes with MiXCR, one entry per CDR3 protein. Among about 2,500 distinct CDR3 sequences listed, approximately 28% were seen once. Sequenced material: blood. These receptors all stem from a human donor in good health.

This clonotype was found a few times. The chain recombines TRBV4-3 with TRBJ1-5; possible D gene TRBD1, 5 bases. From germline, CDR1 is LGHNA and CDR2 YSLEER. The CDR3 is made up of 15 amino acids. V gave up 1 base and J gave up 3 bases, with 10 bases separating them. The CDR3 sequence is CASSQGRGPNQPQHF. CDR3 bases: TGCGCCAGCAGCCAAGGGCGGGGCCCCAATCAGCCCCAGCATTTT.

Only a few counts were recorded for this clonotype. The limits of the CDR3 on the DNA are not certain, so only TCRdb's listed CDR3 is given. The V call is TRBV5-4, the J call TRBJ1-1. Germline V CDR1 and CDR2: SGHNT, YYREEE (reference sequence). The CDR3 comprises 16 residues, both ends counted. The CDR3 spells CASSLQFAAGNLVPFF.

Comment on this clonotype: A much larger clone sits a single nucleotide away, making a read error possible. The chain uses TRBV20-1 and TRBJ2-1, with TRBD2 matching over 9 bases. This CDR3 comprises 18 residues. With V trimmed by 2 bases and J by 0 bases, 11 bases remained unmatched. Germline values: CDR1 DFQATT, CDR2 SNEGSKA (reference sequence). CDR3 in DNA: TGCAGTGCTAGAAGAACTAGCGGGCGCCTTGGCTCCTACAATGAGCAGTTCTTC. This sequence encodes CSARRTSGRLGSYNEQFF.

This clonotype is medium-sized by share. The chain joins TRBV4-2 to TRBJ2-5, with TRBD2 identical over 12 bases. The junction had 8 bases not matched to a gene; V was cut back by 1 base and J by 2 bases. Looked up from germline, CDR1 is LGHNA and CDR2 is YNFKEQ. There are 18 residues in the CDR3. CDR3 in DNA: TGTGCCAGCAGCCAAGGGCATCCTAGCGGGGGGGGTCAAGAGACCCAGTACTTC. Residues: CASSQGHPSGGGQETQYF.

Note on this clonotype: A much larger clone lies one base from this, so it may be a read error. The chain uses TRBV20-1 and TRBJ2-5; possible D gene TRBD1, 6 bases. The length of the CDR3 is 12 residues. The germline CDR1 and CDR2 sequences are DFQATT and SNEGSKA (reference sequence). V lost 7 bases to trimming and J lost 4 bases, with 13 bases between them. As DNA, the CDR3 is TGCAGTGATAGGCAGGGGTTAGAGACCCAGTACTTC. Translated: CSDRQGLETQYF.

By sample share, this clonotype is medium-sized. The V call is TRBV4-3, the J call TRBJ1-4; D is perhaps TRBD1 (5 bases). V lost 1 base to trimming and J lost 8 bases, with 14 bases between them. CDR1 and CDR2 from the germline V gene are LGHNA and YSLEER. CDR3 length: 15 residues. The CDR3 region is CASSQGDGGGEKLFF. The CDR3 nucleotides read TGCGCCAGCAGCCAAGGGGACGGCGGTGGGGAAAAACTGTTTTTT.

With regard to this clonotype: This may be a read error, as it is one base from a much larger clone. The gene calls are TRBV18 and TRBJ1-3; D gene ambiguous. Germline CDR1 and CDR2: KGHSH and LQKENI. There are 14 residues in the CDR3. Trimming cost V 3 bases and J 0 bases, with 6 bases left between them. The CDR3: CASSPSPSGNTIYF. Written as DNA, the CDR3 is TGTGCCAGCTCACCGTCCCCCTCTGGAAACACCATATATTTT.

This clonotype is medium-sized within its sample. The V and J genes are TRBV6-2 or TRBV6-3 and TRBJ2-1; possibly TRBD2 for D (6 bases). CDR1 and CDR2 from the germline V gene are MNHEY and SVGEGT. This CDR3 is 14 amino acids long. V was pared by 5 bases and J by 8 bases, with 16 bases between. The CDR3 nucleotides read TGTGCCAGCAGTACGGGGCAGGGAGGCTATGAGCAGTTCTTC. As protein: CASSTGQGGYEQFF.

This clonotype was observed a few times. The genes are TRBV5-1 and TRBJ2-5; maybe TRBD2 (6 bases). The CDR3 sequence is 14 residues long. Germline CDR1 SGHRS, CDR2 YFSETQ. Trimming pared 0 bases from V and 5 bases from J, leaving 11 bases between. The CDR3: CASSLGGGIETQYF. In DNA form, the CDR3 reads TGCGCCAGCAGCTTGGGAGGAGGGATCGAGACCCAGTACTTC.

In its sample, this clonotype is medium-sized. CDR3 sequence reads: CATYSSGGSYEQYF. The CDR3, as DNA: TGTGCCACCTACTCGAGCGGGGGGTCCTACGAGCAGTACTTC. The chain is built from TRBV6-2 or TRBV6-3 and TRBJ2-7; 9 bases align to TRBD2. In germline, CDR1 is MNHEY, CDR2 SVGEGT. Unmatched junction bases numbered 8, after V lost 10 bases and J lost 1 base. This CDR3 is 14 amino acids long.

By share, this clonotype counts as medium-sized. The chain is built from TRBV28 and TRBJ2-7, with 9 bases lining up with TRBD1. Germline V gives CDR1 MDHEN, CDR2 SYDVKM. The V gene end was trimmed by 6 bases and the J gene end by 2 bases; junction bases not matched to a gene: 14. This CDR3 is 17 amino acids long. Here the CDR3 reads CASRFRRTGDNPYEQYF. The DNA of the CDR3 is TGTGCCAGCAGGTTTCGACGGACAGGGGATAACCCCTACGAGCAGTACTTC.

This clonotype was counted only a few times. The gene calls are TRBV7-2 and TRBJ2-1; 11 bases line up with TRBD2. The V segment lost 4 bases and the J segment 7 bases; nucleotides outside the gene matches: 18. The CDR3 is made up of 19 amino acids. The germline V gene encodes CDR1 SGHTA and CDR2 FQGNSA. The CDR3 DNA reads as TGTGCCAGCAGCTCCTTCACTTCTAGCGGGAGGCCGGTGGAGAATGAGCAGTTCTTC. Translated: CASSSFTSSGRPVENEQFF.

By sample share, this clonotype is medium-sized. V gene TRBV28 combines with J gene TRBJ2-7; D is unresolved. Germline values: CDR1 MDHEN, CDR2 SYDVKM. Trimming removed 5 bases from V and 2 bases from J, with 1 base in between. The CDR3 runs 10 residues. CDR3 region: CASSTYEQYF. Here the CDR3 DNA reads TGTGCCAGCAGTACCTACGAGCAGTACTTC.

This CDR3 is CSVEDPAFAYEQYF. CDR3 nucleotide sequence: TGCAGCGTTGAAGATCCGGCTTTCGCCTACGAGCAGTACTTC. The rearrangement uses TRBV29-1 and TRBJ2-7; D unclear. Germline V lookup: CDR1 SQVTM, CDR2 ANQGSEA. Trimming pared 0 bases from V and 2 bases from J, leaving 11 bases between. This CDR3 spans 14 amino acids.

Comments on this clonotype: This could be a read error, since a much larger clone is one nucleotide away. The V and J genes are TRBV19 and TRBJ2-7, with TRBD2 as a possible D gene (5 bases). V shed 5 bases and J shed 11 bases, with 25 bases lying between them. The CDR3 is made up of 15 amino acids. CDR1 and CDR2 from the germline V gene are LNHDA and SQIVND (reference sequence). CDR3 loop: CASSEGPPFRETKYF. DNA for the CDR3: TGTGCCAGTAGTGAGGGTCCTCCCTTTAGAGAGACCAAGTACTTC.

For this clonotype: With a much larger clone just one base away, this may be a read error. This chain links TRBV27 with TRBJ1-1, with D maybe TRBD1 (5 bases). The V gene's germline CDR1 is MNHEY and CDR2 SMNVEV (reference sequence). The V end was cut by 4 bases, the J end by 3 bases, with 15 bases between. The CDR3 loop spans 15 amino acids. CDR3 region: CASSSDGGRDTEAFF. CDR3 DNA: TGTGCCAGCAGTTCCGACGGGGGGAGGGACACTGAAGCTTTCTTT.

Regarding this clonotype: Its ends do not fully match the called genes, so a read error is possible. The CDR3 reads CTSSPQASRPEQFF. CDR3 coding DNA: TGTACCAGCAGTCCCCAGGCCTCCAGGCCGGAGCAGTTCTTC. The chain employs TRBV6-4 and TRBJ2-1; D gene uncertain. The germline gives CDR1 MRHNA, CDR2 SNTAGT. The CDR3 extends over 14 amino acids.

The rearrangement joins TRBV5-1 to TRBJ2-7, with TRBD1 as a possible D gene (5 bases). This CDR3 spans 14 amino acids. Germline V lookup: CDR1 SGHRS, CDR2 YFSETQ. V was trimmed by 1 base and J by 6 bases, leaving 14 bases between them. CDR3 region: CASSLSGLTAEQYF. Here the CDR3 DNA reads TGCGCCAGCAGCTTGTCAGGGCTCACGGCCGAGCAGTACTTC.

This clonotype is medium-sized (0.01 to 0.1%) within its sample. The chain combines TRBV27 with TRBJ2-1; D gene uncertain. The CDR3 length is 11 residues. V was shortened by 0 bases and J by 6 bases, with 0 bases between the two germline ends. CDR1 is MNHEY and CDR2 is SMNVEV in the germline V gene (reference sequence). In nucleotides, the CDR3 is TGTGCCAGCAGTTTATCCAATGAGCAGTTCTTC. Its translation: CASSLSNEQFF.

This clonotype is categorized as medium-sized (0.01 to 0.1%). The chain uses TRBV19 and TRBJ2-5, with D possibly matching TRBD2 (7 bases). The CDR3 contains 12 residues. Looked up from germline, CDR1 is LNHDA and CDR2 is SQIVND (reference sequence). V was clipped by 10 bases and J by 5 bases, with 14 bases between them. CDR3: CATSGGWETQYF. In nucleotides, the CDR3 is TGTGCCACTTCGGGGGGCTGGGAGACCCAGTACTTC.

In its sample, this clonotype was seen a few times. The chain is built from TRBV5-1 and TRBJ2-3, with TRBD2 matching 8 bases. Germline CDR1 is SGHRS and CDR2 is YFSETQ. The J segment lost 6 bases and the V segment lost 1 base, leaving 7 bases of the junction unmatched. This CDR3 spans 15 amino acids. In DNA form, the CDR3 reads TGCGCCAGCAGCTTGAGCGGGGGTCGTGCGGATACGCAGTATTTT. Translation: CASSLSGGRADTQYF.

This clonotype is judged medium-sized. The J gene is TRBJ1-5, the V gene TRBV28, with D perhaps TRBD1 (5 bases). This CDR3 comprises 15 residues. CDR1 and CDR2 from the germline V gene are MDHEN and SYDVKM. The V gene lost 5 bases and the J gene lost 2 bases, with 13 bases spanning the gap. In DNA form, the CDR3 reads TGTGCCAGCAGTCCATTTGGGGACGGCAATCAGCCCCAGCATTTT. Residues: CASSPFGDGNQPQHF.

This clonotype rates as medium-sized. J is TRBJ2-2 and V is TRBV4-1; either TRBD1 or TRBD2 may supply D (5 bases each). In germline, CDR1 is MGHRA, CDR2 YSYEKL. The CDR3 extends over 15 amino acids. Deletions cut 1 base from V and 9 bases from J, with 15 bases between. The DNA of the CDR3 is TGCGCCAGCAGCCAAGTTCGGGGCGCCCCCCGGGAGCTGTTTTTT. This sequence encodes CASSQVRGAPRELFF.

This clonotype rates as medium-sized. The chain couples TRBV15 to TRBJ2-3, with 12 bases identical to TRBD2. Germline V gene sequence: CDR1 LNHNV, CDR2 YYDKDF (reference sequence). The CDR3 is 16 residues long. The junction had 5 bases not matched to a gene; V was cut back by 6 bases and J by 1 base. The CDR3 loop is CATSPRLAGGTDTQYF. For the CDR3, the DNA is TGTGCCACCAGTCCCCGACTAGCGGGGGGCACAGATACGCAGTATTTT.